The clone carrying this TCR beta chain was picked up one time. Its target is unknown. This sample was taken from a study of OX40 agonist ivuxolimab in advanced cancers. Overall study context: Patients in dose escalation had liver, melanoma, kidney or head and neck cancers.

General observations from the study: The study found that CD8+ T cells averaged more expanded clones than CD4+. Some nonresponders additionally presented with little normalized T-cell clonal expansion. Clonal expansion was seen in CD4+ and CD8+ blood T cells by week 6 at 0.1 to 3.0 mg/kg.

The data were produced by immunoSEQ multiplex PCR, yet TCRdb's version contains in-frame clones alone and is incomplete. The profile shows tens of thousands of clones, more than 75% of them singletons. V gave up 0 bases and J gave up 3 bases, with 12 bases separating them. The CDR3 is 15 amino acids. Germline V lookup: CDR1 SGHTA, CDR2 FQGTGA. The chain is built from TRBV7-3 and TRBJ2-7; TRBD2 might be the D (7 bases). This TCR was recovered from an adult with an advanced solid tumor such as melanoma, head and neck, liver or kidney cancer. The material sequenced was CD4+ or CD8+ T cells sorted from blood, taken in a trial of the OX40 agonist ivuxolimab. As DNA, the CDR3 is TGTGCCAGCAGCTTAACGGCAGGGGAGGGCTACGAGCAGTACTTC. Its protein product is CASSLTAGEGYEQYF.